This record looks at one TCR beta chain sequence and its context. This CDR3 has 17 amino acids. The V gene lost 0 bases and the J gene lost 0 bases, with 12 bases spanning the gap. CDR1 is LGHNA and CDR2 is YSLEER in the germline V gene. The data were obtained in a study of blood T cell repertoires in COVID-19. Across the study: Samples of COVID-19 (acute and convalescent) were obtained from the United States, Italy and Spain. T cells, B-cell-depleted T cells, or PBMCs supplied cDNA or gDNA.

Method: immunoSEQ multiplex PCR; TCRdb's copy keeps in-frame clones and lacks some. The data hold 150,000 to 200,000 clones, with approximately 85% observed a single time. This clonotype was sampled from a woman aged 80 or over with acute or convalescent COVID-19. The source material was peripheral blood. The gene calls are TRBV4-3 and TRBJ2-1, with D perhaps matching TRBD2 (6 bases). The CDR3 nucleotides read TGCGCCAGCAGCCAAGATCCTGGGGGGTACTCCTACAATGAGCAGTTCTTC. Its protein product is CASSQDPGGYSYNEQFF.